Listed below are T cell receptor beta chains from one sample, sequenced in a study of T cell repertoires in cytomegalovirus infection. Antigens for these TCRs are unknown. One entry per CDR3 protein, called by TCRdb with MiXCR from the reads. The table records approximately 1,000,000 distinct CDR3 sequences, around 32% of them present only once. The material sequenced was cultured CD8+ T cells from PBMCs, taken from culture after CMV antigen stimulation. The source of these receptors is a human donor in good health (CMV status not recorded). Some clones in this sample may be carry-over from other donors' samples. Each CDR3 is given with its conserved first and last residue. D genes are given only for firm matches. The size field is filled for only some rows; it gives once, few, many or a size class.

>TRBD2|many|TRBJ2-2|TRBV7-8
CASSPHELAGFDTGELFF
TGTGCCAGCAGCCCACACGAGCTAGCGGGGTTCGACACCGGGGAGCTGTTTTTT
>-|-|TRBJ1-2|TRBV20-1
CSATPRTGRHGYTF
TGCAGTGCTACGCCCAGGACGGGGCGTCATGGCTACACCTTC
>TRBD2|-|TRBJ2-3|TRBV2
CATIAGQPDTQYF
TGTGCCACCATAGCGGGGCAGCCAGATACGCAGTATTTT
>TRBD2|-|TRBJ2-5|TRBV7-9
CASSPQKSGGKETQYF
TGTGCCAGCAGCCCCCAGAAGAGCGGGGGTAAAGAGACCCAGTACTTC
>-|-|TRBJ1-1|TRBV7-9
CAIGWTERTMNTEAFF
TGTGCCATTGGGTGGACAGAGAGGACCATGAACACTGAAGCTTTCTTT
>TRBD2|-|TRBJ2-7|TRBV4-1
CASSPGAALADEQYF
TGTGCCAGCAGCCCCGGGGCGGCCCTAGCGGACGAGCAGTACTTC
>-|-|TRBJ2-1|TRBV7-2
CASSLGFEQAEQFF
TGTGCCAGCAGCTTAGGGTTTGAACAGGCAGAGCAGTTCTTC
>TRBD1|few|TRBJ1-2|TRBV6-2/TRBV6-3
CASRRQGTNYGYTF
TGTGCCAGCAGAAGACAGGGGACTAACTATGGCTACACCTTC
>TRBD1|few|TRBJ1-5|TRBV7-9
CASSLGPGTGKFNQPQHF
TGTGCCAGCAGCTTAGGGCCCGGGACAGGTAAATTCAATCAGCCCCAGCATTTT
>-|many|TRBJ1-5|TRBV9
CASSPSSNQPQHF
TGTGCCAGCAGCCCAAGTAGCAATCAGCCCCAGCATTTT
>-|-|TRBJ2-3|TRBV7-9
CASSSQDTQYF
TGTGCCAGCAGCTCCCAGGATACGCAGTATTTT
>TRBD2|-|TRBJ2-1|TRBV19
CASMGPSGEEQFF
TGTGCCAGTATGGGGCCTAGCGGGGAAGAGCAGTTCTTC
>TRBD1|many|TRBJ1-2|TRBV6-5
CASSYSTGQGDYTF
TGTGCCAGCAGTTACTCGACGGGACAGGGGGACTACACCTTC
>TRBD1|many|TRBJ1-5|TRBV7-9
CASSPTGDIANQPQHF
TGTGCCAGCAGCCCGACAGGGGACATAGCAAATCAGCCCCAGCATTTT
>TRBD1|few|TRBJ1-2|TRBV2
CASSEAQGGPISDYGYTF
TGTGCCAGCAGTGAAGCGCAGGGGGGGCCGATTTCGGACTATGGCTACACCTTC
>-|-|TRBJ2-1|TRBV27
CASSGGVGAYNEQFF
TGTGCCAGCAGTGGGGGCGTCGGGGCGTACAATGAGCAGTTCTTC
>-|few|TRBJ1-3|TRBV6-5
CASSYQGPLNGNTIYF
TGTGCCAGCAGTTACCAGGGTCCGCTCAATGGAAACACCATATATTTT
>TRBD1|few|TRBJ1-1|TRBV10-3
CAISKPGQEYTEAFF
TGTGCCATCAGTAAACCGGGACAGGAGTACACTGAAGCTTTCTTT
>-|-|TRBJ2-1|TRBV6-2/TRBV6-3
CATLRDNEQFF
TGTGCCACCCTCCGGGATAATGAGCAGTTCTTC
>-|-|TRBJ1-4|TRBV4-3
CASSQIGGPLNEKLFF
TGCGCCAGCAGCCAGATAGGGGGACCGCTTAATGAAAAACTGTTTTTT
>TRBD1|many|TRBJ1-5|TRBV7-2
CASSHDRADQPQHF
TGTGCCAGCAGTCACGACAGGGCGGACCAGCCCCAGCATTTT
>-|few|TRBJ1-2|TRBV5-6
CASSFSDNYGYTF
TGTGCCAGCAGCTTTTCGGATAACTATGGCTACACCTTC
>-|-|TRBJ1-1|TRBV27
CASFRGVEAFF
TGTGCCAGCTTTAGGGGTGTCGAAGCTTTCTTT
>TRBD1|-|TRBJ2-2|TRBV6-1
CASRPSDRGGTGELFF
TGTGCCAGCAGACCTTCTGACAGGGGGGGGACCGGGGAGCTGTTTTTT
>-|many|TRBJ2-1|TRBV12-3/TRBV12-4
CASNQGLVSEQFF
TGTGCCAGCAACCAAGGGCTAGTCTCCGAGCAGTTCTTC
>-|-|TRBJ1-5|TRBV19
CASSPTGNGNQPQHF
TGTGCCAGTAGCCCAACAGGGAATGGCAATCAGCCCCAGCATTTT
>-|-|TRBJ2-1|TRBV7-6
CASSSRSRIVTGNEQFF
TGTGCCAGCAGCTCACGGTCCCGAATAGTAACGGGCAATGAGCAGTTCTTC
>-|-|TRBJ2-1|TRBV12-3/TRBV12-4
CASSVLGGNEQFF
TGTGCCAGCAGTGTCCTTGGGGGTAATGAGCAGTTCTTC
>TRBD1|-|TRBJ1-1|TRBV2
CASMGDRDTEAFF
TGTGCCAGCATGGGGGACAGGGACACTGAAGCTTTCTTT
>-|once|TRBJ1-5|TRBV5-6
CVSSLSNQPQHF
TGTGTCAGCAGCCTCAGCAATCAGCCCCAGCATTTT
>-|-|TRBJ1-4|TRBV7-6
CVSSLGREREKLFF
TGTGTCAGCAGCTTAGGGCGGGAAAGAGAAAAACTGTTTTTT
>TRBD2|-|TRBJ2-2|TRBV10-3
CAIPRSSGGSTGELFF
TGTGCCATCCCTCGCTCTAGCGGGGGAAGTACCGGGGAGCTGTTTTTT
>-|few|TRBJ1-1|TRBV19
CASSIGPGPNTEAFF
TGTGCCAGTAGTATCGGCCCCGGGCCGAACACTGAAGCTTTCTTT
>-|-|TRBJ1-1|TRBV7-2
CASSLVQVYTEAFF
TGTGCCAGCAGCTTAGTACAGGTCTACACTGAAGCTTTCTTT
>-|-|TRBJ1-1|TRBV7-9
CASNIRGTEAFF
TGTGCCAGCAATATTAGAGGCACTGAAGCTTTCTTT
>-|-|TRBJ2-7|TRBV6-2/TRBV6-3
CASSYESPTSYEQYF
TGTGCCAGCAGTTACGAGTCACCTACCTCCTACGAGCAGTACTTC
>TRBD2|-|TRBJ2-1|TRBV11-3
CASSLAGGTINEQFF
TGTGCCAGCAGCCTAGCGGGGGGGACCATCAATGAGCAGTTCTTC
>-|-|TRBJ1-3|TRBV6-6
CASGRVSSGNTIYF
TGTGCCAGCGGTCGGGTCTCCTCTGGAAACACCATATATTTT
>-|few|TRBJ1-5|TRBV7-9
CASSSSGRAGLNQPQHF
TGTGCCAGCAGCTCCAGTGGGAGGGCCGGCCTCAATCAGCCCCAGCATTTT
>-|-|TRBJ1-4|TRBV27
CASSFSGLTNEKLFF
TGTGCCAGCAGTTTTTCCGGGTTGACTAATGAAAAACTGTTTTTT
>-|-|TRBJ2-1|TRBV19
CASGSAYNEQFF
TGTGCCAGTGGATCTGCATACAATGAGCAGTTCTTC
>-|many|TRBJ1-4|TRBV6-1
CASTQGMRTNEKLFF
TGTGCCAGCACTCAGGGGATGAGGACTAATGAAAAACTGTTTTTT
>TRBD2|-|TRBJ2-3|TRBV7-9
CATRGTSGGAWTDTQYF
TGTGCCACCCGAGGGACTAGCGGGGGGGCCTGGACAGATACGCAGTATTTT
>TRBD2|many|TRBJ2-1|TRBV7-9
CASSFRGGSYNEQFF
TGTGCCAGCAGCTTCCGCGGGGGCTCCTACAATGAGCAGTTCTTC
>-|-|TRBJ2-1|TRBV11-2
CASSLFLAVGEQFF
TGTGCCAGCAGCTTATTCCTGGCCGTGGGTGAGCAGTTCTTC
>TRBD2|-|TRBJ2-1|TRBV19
CASSIGLAGDLSYNEQFF
TGTGCCAGTAGTATTGGGCTAGCGGGGGACCTCTCCTACAATGAGCAGTTCTTC
>TRBD1|-|TRBJ2-5|TRBV7-2
CASRKDRGRQETQYF
TGTGCCAGCAGAAAAGACAGGGGCCGCCAAGAGACCCAGTACTTC
>-|few|TRBJ1-2|TRBV29-1
CSVEDRQANYGYTF
TGCAGCGTTGAAGATAGGCAGGCTAACTATGGCTACACCTTC
>-|-|TRBJ1-2|TRBV29-1
CSVVGRGQYYGYTF
TGCAGCGTTGTAGGCAGGGGTCAGTACTATGGCTACACCTTC
>-|-|TRBJ1-1|TRBV7-8
CASSLSSRPEAFF
TGTGCCAGCAGCTTAAGTTCTCGACCTGAAGCTTTCTTT